These 27 T cell receptor beta chains share one sample of origin, sequenced in a study of response to subunit inactivated influenza vaccine. TCRdb re-derived calls from the RT-PCR reads in MiXCR, one entry per CDR3 protein. The sample holds roughly 630,000 distinct CDR3 sequences, approximately 15% seen once. The specimen was PBMCs from blood, collected roughly 15 days before vaccination. The receptor set was obtained from a man aged 50-59 years who received an inactivated influenza vaccine.

The rearrangement joins TRBV7-3 to TRBJ2-1; TRBD2 is a possible D gene (7 bases). The CDR3 covers 16 residues. The germline V and J ends were trimmed by 5 bases and 0 bases, with 14 bases remaining between them. Germline V gene lookup returns CDR1 SGHTA and CDR2 FQGTGA. CDR3 in DNA: TGTGCCAGCAGCCCGCGGGGGCCTAGCTCCTACAATGAGCAGTTCTTC. As protein: CASSPRGPSSYNEQFF.

The CDR3 DNA is TGTGCCAGCAGCGTAGAACTAGCGGGAAAGGAGACCCAGTACTTC. Its protein is CASSVELAGKETQYF. V usage is TRBV9 and J usage is TRBJ2-5; 10 nucleotides agree with TRBD2. Germline loops: CDR1 SGDLS, CDR2 YYNGEE. V dropped 0 bases and J dropped 5; count of bases not matched to a gene: 4. The CDR3 covers 15 residues.

The chain links TRBV7-2 to TRBJ1-2; no clear D gene. The V gene's germline CDR1 is SGHTA and CDR2 FQGNSA. V shed 1 base and J shed 0 bases, with 9 bases lying between them. This CDR3 region has 15 residues. In nucleotides, the CDR3 is TGTGCCAGCAGCTTAGGCGTTGCCTCTAACTATGGCTACACCTTC. Amino acid sequence: CASSLGVASNYGYTF. The complete variable domain, with remaining parts taken from reference TRBV7-2 and TRBJ1-2, reads GAGVSQSPSNKVTEKGKDVELRCDPISGHTALYWYRQSLGQGLEFLIYFQGNSAPDKSGLPSDRFSAERTGGSVSTLTIQRTQQEDSAVYLCASSLGVASNYGYTFGSGTRLTVV.

This chain links TRBV6-6 with TRBJ2-3; possible D gene TRBD2, 6 bases. This CDR3 region has 11 residues. From germline, CDR1 is MNHNY and CDR2 SVGAGI (reference sequence). Trimming took off 6 bases at V and 11 bases at J, with 12 bases between the two ends. The DNA for the CDR3 is TGTGCCAGCAGGGGAGGAGTGGGGCAGTATTTT. Amino acid sequence: CASRGGVGQYF.

The rearrangement joins TRBV20-1 to TRBJ2-7, with D possibly TRBD2 on 6 matching bases. CDR3 length: 14 residues. Germline V CDR1 and CDR2: DFQATT, SNEGSKA (reference sequence). Trimming cost V 7 bases and J 7 bases, with 23 bases left between them. The CDR3 loop reads CSGNPPGALREQYF. The CDR3 DNA reads as TGCAGTGGTAACCCCCCGGGAGCTCTCAGGGAGCAGTACTTC.

The rearrangement uses TRBV5-1 and TRBJ2-2, with 8 bases lining up with TRBD1. This CDR3 is 17 amino acids long. The V gene end was trimmed by 4 bases and the J gene end by 4 bases; junction bases not matched to a gene: 12. Germline V gives CDR1 SGHRS, CDR2 YFSETQ. The CDR3 DNA is TGCGCCAGCAGCCCACGGCCGGACAGGGCACTCACCGGGGAGCTGTTTTTT. Residues: CASSPRPDRALTGELFF.

This clonotype was seen only a few times. The rearrangement joins TRBV5-1 to TRBJ2-5, with D maybe TRBD1 (7 bases). Trimming cost V 0 bases and J 3 bases, with 12 bases left between them. This CDR3 spans 15 amino acids. CDR1 and CDR2 (germline): SGHRS, YFSETQ. CDR3 in amino acids: CASSLDPRGEETQYF. The CDR3 coding sequence is TGCGCCAGCAGCTTGGATCCCAGGGGGGAAGAGACCCAGTACTTC.

This CDR3 is CASSQQRTTNEKLFF. The CDR3 nucleotides read TGTGCCAGCAGCCAACAAAGAACAACTAATGAAAAACTGTTTTTT. The chain joins TRBV4-2 to TRBJ1-4; D not resolved. This CDR3 spans 15 amino acids. In germline, CDR1 is LGHNA, CDR2 YNFKEQ. V was trimmed by 2 bases and J by 0 bases, leaving 7 bases between them.

This clonotype was counted only a few times. The CDR3 loop reads CASSVGWDSYSPLHF. DNA of the CDR3: TGTGCCAGCAGCGTAGGTTGGGACAGCTATTCACCCCTCCACTTT. The chain is built from TRBV9 and TRBJ1-6; 7 nucleotides agree with TRBD1. Germline V lookup: CDR1 SGDLS, CDR2 YYNGEE. The CDR3 totals 15 residues. V was pared by 0 bases and J by 8 bases, with 5 bases of the junction left unmatched.

This clonotype was recorded a few times. The gene calls are TRBV29-1 and TRBJ1-1; unclear D gene. The CDR3 contains 15 residues. Between the trimmed V and J ends, which lost 4 bases and 0 bases, there was a span of 15 bases. Germline V gene lookup returns CDR1 SQVTM and CDR2 ANQGSEA. For the CDR3, the DNA is TGCAGCGTTGGTCTCGGGTTCGGGCTGAACACTGAAGCTTTCTTT. It is translated as CSVGLGFGLNTEAFF.

This chain links TRBV3-1 with TRBJ2-3, with TRBD2 matching 7 bases. This CDR3 has 16 residues. After removal of 8 bases from V and 2 bases from J, the junction contained 13 bases not matched to a gene. Germline CDR1 reads LGHDT; CDR2 reads YNNKEL (reference sequence). DNA of the CDR3: TGTGCCAGCTCCCGGGACTACCGGGGGACCACAGATACGCAGTATTTT. It is translated as CASSRDYRGTTDTQYF.

The genes are TRBV12-3 or TRBV12-4 and TRBJ2-7; 7 bases are shared with TRBD2. The CDR3 spans 14 residues. Germline trimming cut 1 base from V and 3 bases from J; bases unmatched to any gene: 3. CDR3 sequence reads: CASSLGGSDYEQYF. The DNA for the CDR3 is TGTGCCAGCAGTTTAGGCGGGAGCGACTACGAGCAGTACTTC.

The chain couples TRBV6-5 to TRBJ2-1; TRBD2 aligns across 14 bases. The CDR3 extends over 16 amino acids. Germline V CDR1 and CDR2: MNHEY, SVGAGI. The trim removed 4 bases at V and 7 bases at J, leaving 6 bases unmatched. The DNA of the CDR3 is TGTGCCAGCAGTTCAGGGCGACTAGCGGGGGGGAATGAGCAGTTCTTC. Amino acid sequence: CASSSGRLAGGNEQFF.

In this sample, this clonotype turned up many times. The rearrangement links TRBV28 to TRBJ1-2; D is unclear. CDR3 size: 13 residues. V dropped 7 bases and J dropped 2 bases, with 11 bases sitting between them. Looked up from germline, CDR1 is MDHEN and CDR2 is SYDVKM. The chain's CDR3 is CASKDPMNYGYTF. In DNA, the CDR3 is TGTGCCAGCAAAGATCCGATGAACTATGGCTACACCTTC.

This clonotype appeared a few times. The rearrangement uses TRBV9 and TRBJ2-2; no reliable D call. Looked up from germline, CDR1 is SGDLS and CDR2 is YYNGEE. Trimming cost V 3 bases and J 0 bases, with 6 bases left between them. The CDR3 extends over 14 amino acids. CDR3: CASSALTNTGELFF. The CDR3, as DNA: TGTGCCAGCAGCGCCCTAACGAACACCGGGGAGCTGTTTTTT.

This clonotype was counted only a few times. DNA of the CDR3: TGTGCCAGCAGCCAAGTCGGCCGGACGCATCATCTTAACTATGGCTACACCTTC. Protein product: CASSQVGRTHHLNYGYTF. V usage is TRBV4-2 and J usage is TRBJ1-2; D unresolved. Trimming removed 1 base at V and 1 base at J, with 19 bases between. The CDR3 is 18 amino acids. CDR1 and CDR2 from the germline V gene are LGHNA and YNFKEQ.

This clonotype showed up many times. V gene TRBV12-3 or TRBV12-4 combines with J gene TRBJ2-1, with 16 nucleotides matching TRBD2. V dropped 7 bases and J dropped 2; count of bases not matched to a gene: 11. This CDR3 spans 19 amino acids. CDR3 amino acids: CASIHGTSGRAQAYNEQFF. The CDR3 DNA sequence: TGTGCCAGCATTCACGGGACTAGCGGGAGGGCCCAAGCCTACAATGAGCAGTTCTTC.

This clonotype came up many times. V gene TRBV12-3 or TRBV12-4 combines with J gene TRBJ1-5; D gene unclear. V was trimmed by 5 bases and J by 3 bases, leaving 8 bases between them. CDR3 length: 13 residues. The CDR3 bases are TGTGCCAGCAGTATGTCGCACAATCAGCCCCAGCATTTT. This translates into CASSMSHNQPQHF.

This clonotype was detected a few times. V is TRBV4-3 and J is TRBJ2-5; 8 bases are a match to TRBD2. Unmatched junction bases numbered 8, after V lost 4 bases and J lost 7 bases. The length of the CDR3 is 14 residues. Germline V CDR1 and CDR2: LGHNA, YSLEER. CDR3 residues: CASSRLWTSPTQYF. The CDR3 nucleotides read TGCGCCAGCAGCCGGCTATGGACTAGCCCGACCCAGTACTTC.

The chain has TRBV28 and TRBJ2-7, with D possibly matching TRBD1 (5 bases). This CDR3 has 15 residues. V shed 7 bases and J shed 2 bases, with 18 bases lying between them. Germline V lookup: CDR1 MDHEN, CDR2 SYDVKM. In nucleotides, the CDR3 is TGTGCCAGCACCTCTCAGGGCAGGCTAACCTACGAGCAGTACTTC. Encoded protein: CASTSQGRLTYEQYF.

This rearrangement joins TRBV20-1 to TRBJ1-2; D is uncertain. Per germline, CDR1 DFQATT and CDR2 SNEGSKA (reference sequence). This CDR3 has 13 residues. The V and J ends lost 3 bases and 5 bases respectively, with 13 bases between them. This CDR3 is CSARGAGVYGYTF. DNA of the CDR3: TGCAGTGCTAGGGGCGCAGGCGTATATGGCTACACCTTC.

This sequence joins TRBV20-1 and TRBJ2-5, with D possibly being TRBD1 (5 bases). Germline CDR1 reads DFQATT; CDR2 reads SNEGSKA (reference sequence). V was pared by 3 bases and J by 9 bases, with 17 bases between. The CDR3 loop spans 13 amino acids. In nucleotides, the CDR3 is TGCAGTGCTAGGGGGCCCCCGGGCTCGGCCCAGTACTTC. Translating it yields CSARGPPGSAQYF.

This clonotype was found a few times. CDR3 amino acids: CASSFGLVGRNNEQFF. The CDR3 bases are TGTGCCAGCAGCTTTGGGTTGGTGGGACGAAACAATGAGCAGTTCTTC. This rearrangement joins TRBV7-2 to TRBJ2-1; D possibly uses TRBD1 or TRBD2 (5 bases each). V shed 3 bases and J shed 5 bases, with 17 bases lying between them. The CDR3 extends over 16 amino acids. CDR1 and CDR2 from the germline V gene are SGHTA and FQGNSA.

The chain employs TRBV11-2 and TRBJ2-1, with D perhaps TRBD2 (6 bases). Trimming left V 2 bases short and J 4 bases short, with 21 bases between. This CDR3 spans 18 amino acids. CDR1 and CDR2 (germline): SGHAT, FQNNGV. The CDR3 region has the DNA TGTGCCAGCAGCTTACGGCCTACGGGAGCCCTCCAGTACAATGAGCAGTTCTTC. Translated: CASSLRPTGALQYNEQFF.

This chain uses TRBV12-3 or TRBV12-4 with TRBJ1-1, with TRBD1 as a possible D gene (5 bases). CDR3 length: 16 amino acids. Trimming removed 6 bases from V and 4 bases from J, with 21 bases in between. The CDR3 region has the DNA TGTGCCAGCAGCTCCGGCGTGGATTTCGGGGGCACTGAAGCTTTCTTT. Translating gives CASSSGVDFGGTEAFF.

The J gene is TRBJ2-1, the V gene TRBV18, with 7 bases matching TRBD2. V was pared by 1 base and J by 5 bases, with 2 bases of the junction left unmatched. This CDR3 spans 14 amino acids. Germline CDR1 reads KGHSH; CDR2 reads LQKENI. CDR3 sequence reads: CASSPRGGNNEQFF. The CDR3 DNA sequence: TGTGCCAGCTCACCACGGGGGGGTAACAATGAGCAGTTCTTC.

This rearrangement joins TRBV20-1 to TRBJ1-1; 8 bases are shared with TRBD1. V dropped 7 bases and J dropped 8; count of bases not matched to a gene: 3. In germline, CDR1 is DFQATT, CDR2 SNEGSKA (reference sequence). This CDR3 has 10 residues. The chain's CDR3 is CSVRTGEAFF. Written as DNA, the CDR3 is TGCAGTGTTCGGACAGGGGAAGCTTTCTTT.